This T cell receptor (beta chain) was observed in a study of shared clonotypes between healthy human individuals. Whole-study context: Each donor had three CD4 naive, three CD4 memory, two CD8 naive and one CD8 memory plate. Overall study results and limits: Naive subsets generally had larger estimated richness than memory subsets. Donor clonotype sharing was expected to depend on sequencing depth.

Points on this clone: The antigen is not known.

V lost 6 bases, J lost 6 bases, and 7 bases stayed unmatched. The CDR3 length is 13 residues. From germline, CDR1 is MNHNY and CDR2 SVGAGI (reference sequence). This table comes from immunoSEQ multiplex PCR, and its TCRdb copy is limited to in-frame clones, with some not included. The data hold a few million clones, with approximately 94% observed a single time. The genes are TRBV6-6 and TRBJ1-1, with 7 bases lining up with TRBD1. Material: naive CD4+ T cells sorted from blood. The subset here: CD45RA+ positively selected. This TCR was sampled from a man aged 18 to 30 in good health. The CDR3 protein is CASRDRAISEAFF. The CDR3 DNA reads as TGTGCCAGCAGAGACAGGGCTATTTCTGAAGCTTTCTTT.